Detailed here is one T cell receptor (beta chain). In this sample, this clone turned up a few times. Its antigen specificity is not known. Qualities for individual bases were not recorded, and no much larger clone is one base off. CDR1 and CDR2, per the germline V gene (reference sequence), are SEHNR and FQNEAQ. The CDR3 spans 13 residues, from the cysteine through the phenylalanine. The kept DNA is CDR3 alone, 39 bases in frame from the first base. Cut back by 5 bases and 3 bases, the V and J ends lie 10 bases apart. The CDR3 regions of human TCRbeta chains were subjected to immunosequencing. The authors' pipeline ran thus. Repertoire TCRs were matched against a reference library of SARS-CoV-2-specific TCRs generated with the MIRA antigen-specificity platform. Breadth was defined as the fraction of unique TCRs that were SARS-CoV-2-associated. Depth was defined as the fraction of total T cells that were SARS-CoV-2-associated. Each spike-specific TCR was assigned to its reactive spike region and to a CD4 or CD8 class using the MIRA data. Log10-transformed breadth and depth values were compared by one-way ANOVA with Sidak's multiple comparisons tests. TCRdb's version of the immuneACCESS table is confined to in-frame rearrangements and falls short of the full clone set. An unresolved V gene accounts for under half of the shortfall where checked; the remainder is of unknown origin. That table gives V, J and clone size, and the DNA gave D and trimming. The sample records about 120,000 clones, 70% to 90% of which are singletons. The ten biggest clones cover less than 10% of the sample.

According to the study, the label for this sample's time point signals: baseline before first vaccination. The vaccinee samples were drawn from two UK trials, COV001 and COV002, one of which was a single-blind randomized controlled phase 2/3 trial testing AZD1222 (ChAdOx1 nCoV-19) in healthy adults. Trial participant PBMC samples were collected at day 0 and day 28 after the second dose for TCRbeta chain sequencing. These data originate in a study of T cell responses to AZD1222 COVID-19 vaccine (dated by TCRdb to the early 2020s). Background on the whole study: Because spike-specific TCR depth and breadth did not differ between the two schedules, AZD1222 recipients who got a second dose at roughly 4 weeks were pooled with those who got a second dose at roughly 12 weeks. TCR sequencing covered roughly 230 trial participants: 207 given two doses of AZD1222 and 26 given two doses of MenACWY control vaccine. Enrollment into the trials was organized by age into subgroups of 18-55, 56-69 and 70-plus years, and those subgroups contained 148, 28 and 57 TCR-sequenced participants, respectively. Beyond this particular receptor, the publication reports: Conclusions about previously exposed vaccinees are limited because only six or seven AZD1222 recipients were SARS-CoV-2 seropositive at baseline. Because no samples from the day 14 peak response were available, repertoires could be characterized only after the peak T cell response. The 56-69-year group was small, and its depth increase did not reach significance, likely because of low power. The vaccine-associated CD4 TCRs covered the entire spike protein, and the dominant responses fell in regions 160-218 and 743-854. Participants were mostly white British, with more females than males. The authors suggested clonal diversity may have been underestimated. Spike-specific TCR breadth and depth rose significantly after two AZD1222 doses compared with day 0 and with MenACWY recipients. Reportedly, close to half of the unique spike-specific TCRs recognized epitopes lying outside the regions that are mutated in the B.1.351 and B.1.1.7 variants.

In this chain, TRBV7-9 is recombined with TRBJ1-1; the D gene is perhaps TRBD1, from 5 matching bases. This material consisted of peripheral blood, taken on day 0 of AZD1222 vaccination. This clonotype originated in an adult in good health. The DNA sequence reads TGTGCCAGCAGCACGGGGGTAGACACTGAAGCTTTCTTT. Its product reads: CASSTGVDTEAFF.